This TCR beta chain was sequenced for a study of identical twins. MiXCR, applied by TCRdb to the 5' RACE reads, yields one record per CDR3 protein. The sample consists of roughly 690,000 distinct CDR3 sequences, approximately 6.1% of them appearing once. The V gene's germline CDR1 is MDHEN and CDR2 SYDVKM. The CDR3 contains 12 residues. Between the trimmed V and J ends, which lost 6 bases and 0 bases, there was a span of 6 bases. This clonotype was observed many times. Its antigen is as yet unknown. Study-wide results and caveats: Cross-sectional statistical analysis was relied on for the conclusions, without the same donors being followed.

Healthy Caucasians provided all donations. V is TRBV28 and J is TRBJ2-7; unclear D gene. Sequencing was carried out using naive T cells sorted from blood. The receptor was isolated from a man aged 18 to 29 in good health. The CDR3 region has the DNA TGTGCCAGCAGCCAAAGCTCCTACGAGCAGTACGTC. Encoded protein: CASSQSSYEQYV.